The subject of this entry is one T cell receptor beta chain. This clone was observed a few times. Its antigen is not yet known. The input lacks base qualities; no much larger clone sits a single base away. The data derive from a study of beta chain features in type 1 diabetes (dated by TCRdb to 2017 to 2018). As for the study more broadly: Mean age, gender distribution, total cell number and subset yield were not different between patients and healthy donors. In the study, TCRB repertoires of sorted circulating CD4+ T cell subsets from recently diagnosed type 1 diabetes patients were compared with those of matched healthy donors. A total of 100 million to 110 million sorted cells were examined across all samples, and a strong correlation was observed between cell number per subset and RNA yield. Regulatory and stem cell-like memory subsets were obtained from only 8 patients and roughly 8 healthy donors, while naive and central memory subsets were obtained from all 30 or so donors. The paper's findings and limits, for the study overall: A moderate but significant shortening of TCRB CDR3 length was observed in type 1 diabetes patients in all four CD4+ subsets. Because cDNA was sequenced instead of genomic DNA, activated cells with high expression could be over-represented, although the groups did not differ in activation or CD3 levels. Because small numbers of individuals were included in the HLA sub-analyses, any influence of HLA type on TCRB rearrangement was left unresolved. Shorter templates might be favored by PCR, yet because patient and control samples were amplified and corrected together, any such skew would affect both groups equally. The naive, central memory and regulatory TCRB repertoires appeared to resemble one another more closely among patients than among healthy donors. Patients with type 1 diabetes made fewer insertions and deleted more nucleotides at VDJ recombination sites, implying thymic rearrangement abnormalities.

Each donor gave one peripheral blood draw, roughly 120 mL on average, collected into heparinised tubes. Naive, central memory, regulatory and stem cell-like memory CD4+ T cells were sorted on a BD FACSAria II using a panel including CD45RO, CCR7, CD25, CD127, CD95 and CD27. Purity was above 98% for every sorted population. PBMCs were separated immediately by Lymphoprep density gradient centrifugation and were stained directly, without being cultured. To minimize batch effects, samples were stained and sorted in pairs, one healthy donor with one patient per experiment. CDR1 is given as MDHEN and CDR2 as SYDVKM, both from the germline V gene. The CDR3 spans 16 residues, from the cysteine through the phenylalanine. The read is trimmed to its CDR3 DNA, 48 bases read in frame from base 1. V and J are trimmed by 4 bases and 1 base, and the gene matches miss 6 bases of the junction. The entire isolated RNA was reverse transcribed using the High Capacity cDNA Reverse Transcription Kit, and thus expressed TCRB transcripts were sequenced. Deep immunoSEQ sequencing was performed on naive, central memory and regulatory T cell samples, with an average of roughly 3.3 million total reads per sample. Sorted cells were lysed in RLT buffer, and RNA was extracted using DNase-treated RNeasy Micro or Mini kits according to cell number. Each cell subset was processed separately to prevent cross-contamination, with patient and healthy donor samples processed together. The immunoSEQ multiplex PCR was used to amplify TCRB sequences from cDNA, generating 87-bp fragments that spanned the CDR3 region. Sequencing of the amplicons was performed on the Illumina HiSeq platform. On the authors' methods: Synthetic template baselines were used to correct PCR bias computationally, reads within Hamming distance 2 were collapsed together, and singletons that could not be merged were discarded. By aligning reads against IMGT, V, D and J genes, CDR3 length, and insertions or deletions at six rearrangement sites were assigned. Within each subset, clonotype counts were normalized to sorted cell number, after which true diversity and Gini coefficients were computed with the tcR R package. The overlap coefficient, calculated on TCRB nucleotide sequences, was used to measure repertoire sharing. Out-of-frame TCRB sequences from naive cells were analyzed as a proxy for the pre-selection repertoire. TCRdb retrieved this table from immuneACCESS and kept in-frame rearrangements only. Not all clones are present; in checked studies, unresolved V genes account for under half, and no reason is known for the remainder. V, J and clone size reflect that table, while D and trimming were determined from the DNA. Counted in this sample were 900,000 or so clones; around a sixth of them appeared once. About 0.025% of the sample lies in the top ten.

This sequence uses TRBV28 and TRBJ2-3, with TRBD1 identical over 9 junction bases. The sequence derives from a woman younger than 30 in good health. Sequenced input: naive CD4+ T cells from blood. Taken with the paper, the label for cell subset or site translates to: true naive CD4+ T cells. The nucleotide sequence reads TGTGCCAGCAGTTCCCCGTGGGACAGGGGCACAGATACGCAGTATTTT. It encodes CASSSPWDRGTDTQYF.